The entry that follows covers one T cell receptor (beta chain) sequence. Its specificity is unknown. Every donor, a Caucasian adult, lived in Nashville, Tennessee. CD4+ cells were split into CD45RA+ naive and CD45RA-negative memory subsets. Assay: immunoSEQ multiplex PCR; the TCRdb copy retains only in-frame clones and omits some. The sample gives 2 million to 2.5 million clones, 92% of which show up once; 0.3% to 0.4% is in the top ten. Looked up from germline, CDR1 is ENHRY and CDR2 is SYGVKD. The V end lost 3 bases, the J end lost 2 bases, and 7 bases lay between the germline ends. CDR3 length: 13 amino acids. The sample comes from a study of shared clonotypes between healthy human individuals. General observations from the study: About 5% was the fraction of naive CD4 clonotypes found shared across several donors. The four-donor shared clonotypes exceeded non-shared clonotypes in generation probability, with non-shared ones scoring lower.

Sample: naive CD4+ T cells from PBMCs. Subset denoted: CD45RA+ positively selected. This clonotype originated in a man between 18 and 29 years old in good health. Some clones in this sample may be carry-over from other donors' samples. The chain carries TRBV10-3 and TRBJ1-2; D uncertain. The CDR3 reads CAISELQNYGYTF. CDR3 sequence (DNA): TGTGCCATCAGTGAATTACAGAACTATGGCTACACCTTC.